These T cell receptor beta chains were read from a single sample in a study of T cell responses to AZD1222 COVID-19 vaccine. Sequenced by immunoSEQ multiplex PCR; TCRdb stores in-frame clones only, minus some. Of 180,000 or so clones in the sample, approximately 93% were seen once. Sequenced here: peripheral blood, sampled 28 days after the second AZD1222 dose. All receptors derive from an adult who received the AZD1222 COVID-19 vaccine. Both conserved end residues are part of each CDR3. The D gene is left open where the match is weak. A row's size may be missing; if present it is once, few, many or a size class.

j_call v_call clone_size d_call cdr3_aa cdr3_nt
TRBJ1-5 TRBV19 . . CANFRAPGENQPQHF TGTGCCAACTTCAGGGCCCCGGGGGAAAATCAGCCCCAGCATTTT
TRBJ1-2 TRBV5-8 . TRBD1 CASSPSGTGGGNYGYTF TGTGCCAGCAGCCCCTCCGGGACAGGGGGAGGAAACTATGGCTACACCTTC
TRBJ1-3 TRBV6-2/TRBV6-3 few . CASSYSMGVNEIGNTIYF TGTGCCAGCAGTTACTCGATGGGGGTAAACGAGATTGGAAACACCATATATTTT
TRBJ1-6 TRBV9 . TRBD1 CASSETGSNSPLHF TGTGCCAGCAGCGAGACAGGGTCTAATTCACCCCTCCACTTT
TRBJ2-3 TRBV7-2 . TRBD2 CASSLVAGASTDTQYF TGTGCCAGCAGCTTAGTAGCGGGGGCTAGCACAGATACGCAGTATTTT
TRBJ2-2 TRBV29-1 . . CSVLTGPLGTGELFF TGCAGCGTTTTAACAGGGCCACTAGGCACCGGGGAGCTGTTTTTT
TRBJ1-2 TRBV28 . . CASSLPQIDYGYTF TGTGCCAGCAGTTTACCACAGATCGACTATGGCTACACCTTC
TRBJ1-2 TRBV3-1/TRBV3-2 . . CASSQVPPGPGRPNYGYTF TGTGCCAGCAGCCAAGTTCCGCCTGGTCCAGGCCGGCCTAACTATGGCTACACCTTC
TRBJ1-5 TRBV7-2 . . CASSLDWSMGNQPQHF TGTGCCAGCAGCTTAGATTGGAGTATGGGCAATCAGCCCCAGCATTTT
TRBJ2-2 TRBV4-1 . . CASSPVGRRTLFTGELFF TGCGCCAGCAGCCCAGTCGGGAGACGAACCCTTTTCACCGGGGAGCTGTTTTTT
TRBJ2-1 TRBV7-2 . TRBD1 CASSLVGTEYNEQFF TGTGCCAGCAGCTTAGTTGGGACAGAGTACAATGAGCAGTTCTTC
TRBJ2-5 TRBV19 . . CASQGPGTQYF TGTGCCAGTCAGGGACCCGGGACCCAGTACTTC
TRBJ1-5 TRBV5-3 . TRBD1 CARSLDWTGGLYSNQPQHF TGTGCCAGAAGCTTAGACTGGACAGGGGGCTTGTATAGCAATCAGCCCCAGCATTTT
TRBJ1-1 TRBV5-1 . . CASSGRGQPGPEAFF TGCGCCAGCAGCGGCAGAGGACAGCCCGGGCCTGAAGCTTTCTTT
TRBJ1-2 TRBV19 . . CASSPSRAHPFGYTF TGTGCCAGTAGTCCCTCTCGCGCGCACCCGTTCGGCTACACCTTC
TRBJ2-7 TRBV6-6 once . CASSQLYEQYF TGTGCCAGCAGTCAGCTCTACGAGCAGTACTTC
TRBJ1-6 TRBV30 once TRBD1 CAWRGQANSPLHF TGTGCCTGGAGGGGACAGGCTAATTCACCCCTCCACTTT
TRBJ2-6 TRBV12-3/TRBV12-4 . . CASSGWGANVLTF TGTGCCAGCAGCGGCTGGGGGGCCAACGTCCTGACTTTC
TRBJ1-5 TRBV19 . . CASSIGVDSNQPQHF TGTGCCAGTAGTATAGGGGTCGATAGCAATCAGCCCCAGCATTTT
TRBJ2-5 TRBV5-1 . TRBD1 CASSSYTGAQETQYF TGCGCCAGCAGTTCATATACAGGGGCGCAAGAGACCCAGTACTTC
TRBJ1-1 TRBV11-3 . . CASSSRPGGEAFF TGTGCCAGCAGCTCCAGACCCGGGGGTGAAGCTTTCTTT
TRBJ1-6 TRBV30 once . CAWSGDWWGTGTYNSPLHF TGTGCCTGGAGTGGAGATTGGTGGGGAACAGGGACCTATAATTCACCCCTCCACTTT
TRBJ1-1 TRBV7-6 . TRBD1 CASSGTGYGAEAFF TGTGCCAGCAGCGGGACAGGGTATGGGGCTGAAGCTTTCTTT
TRBJ1-2 TRBV4-3 . . CASSQVGSGDGGYTF TGCGCCAGCAGCCAAGTGGGGTCTGGGGATGGCGGCTACACCTTC
TRBJ2-5 TRBV19 . . CASRGRRGAETQYF TGTGCCAGTAGAGGGAGGAGGGGTGCGGAGACCCAGTACTTC
TRBJ1-2 TRBV15 . TRBD1 CATSRIQGASYGYTF TGTGCCACCAGCAGGATACAGGGGGCGAGCTATGGCTACACCTTC
TRBJ1-3 TRBV5-4 . . CASSLEGRLNTIYF TGTGCCAGCAGCTTGGAAGGCAGGCTAAACACCATATATTTT
TRBJ1-1 TRBV7-2 . . CASSLNRDTEAFF TGTGCCAGCAGCTTGAACAGGGACACTGAAGCTTTCTTT
TRBJ1-2 TRBV19 . TRBD1 CASIPRGQRNYGYTF TGTGCCAGTATACCCCGGGGACAGAGAAACTATGGCTACACCTTC
TRBJ1-1 TRBV2 . . CASSRPNTEAFF TGTGCCAGCAGTCGTCCGAACACTGAAGCTTTCTTT
TRBJ2-2 TRBV4-1 . . CASSRSGSVSTGELFF TGCGCCAGCAGCCGAAGCGGCAGCGTGAGCACCGGGGAGCTGTTTTTT
TRBJ2-7 TRBV10-3 once . CATHPVGVSEQYF TGTGCCACCCACCCTGTCGGGGTCAGTGAGCAGTACTTC
TRBJ1-4 TRBV6-5 . . CASSYSSPRGEKLFF TGTGCCAGCAGTTACTCGAGTCCGAGGGGTGAAAAACTGTTTTTT
TRBJ2-3 TRBV5-1 . TRBD2 CASSLVAGASTDTQYF TGCGCCAGCAGCTTGGTAGCGGGGGCCAGCACAGATACGCAGTATTTT
TRBJ2-6 TRBV10-3 . . CAISFKKTRSSGANVLTF TGTGCCATCAGTTTTAAGAAGACACGAAGCTCTGGGGCCAACGTCCTGACTTTC
TRBJ1-2 TRBV19 . TRBD1 CAIGPPPDRTNYGYTF TGTGCCATAGGTCCCCCGCCGGACAGGACTAACTATGGCTACACCTTC
TRBJ2-3 TRBV11-2 . . CASSPSPYNTQYF TGTGCCAGCAGCCCCTCCCCATACAATACGCAGTATTTT
TRBJ1-5 TRBV7-2 . . CASSPRSAILQPQHF TGTGCCAGCAGCCCCCGTTCGGCGATACTTCAGCCCCAGCATTTT
TRBJ1-1 TRBV19 . . CASSIDLSNRETEAFF TGTGCCAGTAGTATAGATCTCTCCAATAGGGAGACTGAAGCTTTCTTT
TRBJ1-5 TRBV6-5 . . CASSRTANSNQPQHF TGTGCCAGCAGTAGGACAGCAAATAGCAATCAGCCCCAGCATTTT
TRBJ1-4 TRBV19 . TRBD1 CATSTGAGFNEKLFF TGTGCCACCTCGACAGGGGCTGGCTTTAATGAAAAACTGTTTTTT
TRBJ1-1 TRBV6-5 . TRBD1 CASSSYTGGNTEAFF TGTGCCAGCAGTTCGTATACAGGGGGTAACACTGAAGCTTTCTTT
TRBJ1-5 TRBV9 . . CASSVGGYSNQPQHF TGTGCCAGCAGCGTAGGGGGGTATAGCAATCAGCCCCAGCATTTT
TRBJ2-7 TRBV9 . . CASSVGDNEQYF TGTGCCAGCAGCGTAGGGGATAACGAGCAGTACTTC
TRBJ1-4 TRBV9 . TRBD1 CASSASQGGTNEKLFF TGTGCCAGCAGCGCATCCCAGGGGGGAACTAATGAAAAACTGTTTTTT
TRBJ1-1 TRBV9 . . CASSAQGNTEAFF TGTGCCAGCAGCGCACAGGGGAACACTGAAGCTTTCTTT
TRBJ1-1 TRBV5-1 . . CASLSMEGLHTEAFF TGCGCCAGCCTATCGATGGAGGGTTTACACACTGAAGCTTTCTTT
TRBJ1-2 TRBV6-6 once . CASSIQPSYGYTF TGTGCCAGCAGTATACAGCCAAGCTATGGCTACACCTTC
TRBJ2-7 TRBV7-9 . . CASSLGGPKTYEQYF TGTGCCAGCAGCTTAGGTGGCCCTAAGACCTACGAGCAGTACTTC
TRBJ1-1 TRBV5-1 . . CASSLRPSMNTEAFF TGCGCCAGCAGCTTGAGGCCCTCAATGAACACTGAAGCTTTCTTT
TRBJ1-2 TRBV5-1 . . CASSLEVNYGYTF TGCGCCAGCAGCTTGGAGGTTAACTATGGCTACACCTTC
TRBJ1-5 TRBV6-5 . TRBD1 CASTRQGYQPQHF TGTGCCAGCACTAGACAGGGCTATCAGCCCCAGCATTTT
TRBJ2-7 TRBV5-5 . TRBD1 CASSSGQGSGEQYF TGTGCCAGCAGCTCAGGACAGGGAAGCGGCGAGCAGTACTTC
TRBJ1-2 TRBV12-3/TRBV12-4 once . CASSLNSFYGYTF TGTGCCAGCAGTTTAAACTCCTTCTATGGCTACACCTTC
TRBJ1-1 TRBV5-1 few . CASSNPDLNTEAFF TGCGCCAGCAGTAACCCGGATCTGAACACTGAAGCTTTCTTT
TRBJ2-3 TRBV11-2 . . CASSLDTSGWDTQYF TGTGCCAGCAGCTTAGATACCTCTGGTTGGGATACGCAGTATTTT
TRBJ2-7 TRBV6-5 . . CASSLYRETYEQYF TGTGCCAGCAGTTTATACAGGGAAACCTACGAGCAGTACTTC
TRBJ2-6 TRBV19 . TRBD2 CASSIVGGVSRANVLTF TGTGCCAGTAGTATCGTCGGGGGGGTCTCTAGGGCCAACGTCCTGACTTTC
TRBJ2-6 TRBV11-3 once TRBD1 CASSLQTGAGANVLTF TGTGCCAGCAGCCTACAAACAGGGGCTGGGGCCAACGTCCTGACTTTC
TRBJ2-1 TRBV5-1 . TRBD2 CASSLVAGGTSNEQFF TGCGCCAGCAGCTTGGTAGCGGGGGGGACAAGCAATGAGCAGTTCTTC